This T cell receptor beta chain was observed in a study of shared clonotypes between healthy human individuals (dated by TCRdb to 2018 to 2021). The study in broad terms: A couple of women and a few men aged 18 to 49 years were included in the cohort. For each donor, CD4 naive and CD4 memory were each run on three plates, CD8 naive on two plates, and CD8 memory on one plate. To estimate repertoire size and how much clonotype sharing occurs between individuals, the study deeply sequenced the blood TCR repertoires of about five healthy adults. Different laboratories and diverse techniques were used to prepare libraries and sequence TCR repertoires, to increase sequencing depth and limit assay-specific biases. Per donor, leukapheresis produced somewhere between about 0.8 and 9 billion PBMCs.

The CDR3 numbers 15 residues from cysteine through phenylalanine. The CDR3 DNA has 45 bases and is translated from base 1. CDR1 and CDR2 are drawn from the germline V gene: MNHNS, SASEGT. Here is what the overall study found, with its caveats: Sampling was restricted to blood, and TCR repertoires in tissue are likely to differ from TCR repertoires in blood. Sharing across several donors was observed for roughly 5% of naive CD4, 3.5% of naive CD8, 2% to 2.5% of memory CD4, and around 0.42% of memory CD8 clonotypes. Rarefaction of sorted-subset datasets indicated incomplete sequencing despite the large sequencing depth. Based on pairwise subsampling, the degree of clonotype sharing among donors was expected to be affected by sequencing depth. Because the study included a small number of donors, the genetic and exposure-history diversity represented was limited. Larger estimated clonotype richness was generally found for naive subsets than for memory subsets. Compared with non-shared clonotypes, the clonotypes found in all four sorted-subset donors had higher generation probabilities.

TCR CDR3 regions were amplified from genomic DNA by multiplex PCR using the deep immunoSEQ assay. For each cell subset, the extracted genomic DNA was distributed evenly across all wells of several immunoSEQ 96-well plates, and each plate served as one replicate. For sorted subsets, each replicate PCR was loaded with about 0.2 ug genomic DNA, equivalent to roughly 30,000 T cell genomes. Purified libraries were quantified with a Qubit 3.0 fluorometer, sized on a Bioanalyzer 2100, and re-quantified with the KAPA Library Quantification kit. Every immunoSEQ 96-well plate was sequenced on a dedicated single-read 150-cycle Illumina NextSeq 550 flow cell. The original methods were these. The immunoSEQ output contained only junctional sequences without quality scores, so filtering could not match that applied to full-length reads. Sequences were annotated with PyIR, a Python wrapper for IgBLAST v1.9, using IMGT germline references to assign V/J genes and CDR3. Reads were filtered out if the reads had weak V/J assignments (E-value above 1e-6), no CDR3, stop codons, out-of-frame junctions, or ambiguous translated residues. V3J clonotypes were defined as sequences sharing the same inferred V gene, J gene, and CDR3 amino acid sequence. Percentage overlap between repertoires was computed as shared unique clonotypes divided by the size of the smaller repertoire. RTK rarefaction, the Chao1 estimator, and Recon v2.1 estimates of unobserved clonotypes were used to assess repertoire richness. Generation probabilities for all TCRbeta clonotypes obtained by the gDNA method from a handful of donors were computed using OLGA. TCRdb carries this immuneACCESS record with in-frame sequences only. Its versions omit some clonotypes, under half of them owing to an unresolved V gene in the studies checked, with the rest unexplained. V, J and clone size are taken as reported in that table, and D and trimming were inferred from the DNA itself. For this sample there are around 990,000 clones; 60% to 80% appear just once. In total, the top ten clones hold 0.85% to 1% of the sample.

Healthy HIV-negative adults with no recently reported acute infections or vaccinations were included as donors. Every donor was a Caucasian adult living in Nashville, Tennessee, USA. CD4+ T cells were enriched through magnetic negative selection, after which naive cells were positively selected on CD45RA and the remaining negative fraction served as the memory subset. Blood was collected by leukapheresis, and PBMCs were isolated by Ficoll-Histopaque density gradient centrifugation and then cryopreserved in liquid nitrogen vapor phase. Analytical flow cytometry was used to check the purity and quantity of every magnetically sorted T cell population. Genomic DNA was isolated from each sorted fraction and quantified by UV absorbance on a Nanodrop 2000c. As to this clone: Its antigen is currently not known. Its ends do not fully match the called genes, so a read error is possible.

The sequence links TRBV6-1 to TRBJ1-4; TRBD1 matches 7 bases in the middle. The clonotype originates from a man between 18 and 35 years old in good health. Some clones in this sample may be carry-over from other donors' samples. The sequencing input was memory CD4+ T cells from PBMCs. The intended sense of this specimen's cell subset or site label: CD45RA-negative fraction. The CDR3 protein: CASSSTGDYNEKLFF. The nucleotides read TGTGCCAGCAGTTCAACAGGGGACTATAATGAGAAACTGTTTTTT.